Sequencing of this T cell receptor (beta chain) was carried out in a study of identical twins. Study-level findings and limits: Those out-of-frame alpha sequences shared by twins showed an excess of low generation probability. Modelling approaches yielded underestimates of out-of-frame TCR alpha sharing between monozygotic twins. Beta clonotypes that were abundant in cord blood contained fewer insertions, a pattern absent from memory repertoires.

The V end was cut by 5 bases, the J end by 9 bases, with 11 bases between. CDR3 size: 12 residues. TCRdb reprocessed the 5' RACE reads via MiXCR and lists one record per CDR3 protein. The profile shows 400,000 to 600,000 distinct CDR3 sequences, approximately 20% of them singletons. With regard to this clonotype: Its cognate antigen is unknown.

Donors uniformly comprised healthy Caucasians. These sequences were also reported in another study, on yellow fever vaccine responses in identical twins.

Sequencing was done on a sample of CD4+ T cells sorted from blood. The clonotype comes from a woman younger than 35 in good health. The chain combines TRBV12-3 or TRBV12-4 with TRBJ1-5; possibly TRBD1 for D (5 bases). As DNA, the CDR3 is TGTGCCAGCAGTCAAGGACACTTGCCCCAGCATTTT. Translated: CASSQGHLPQHF.